The 9 T cell receptor beta chains listed next were all sequenced from one sample in a study of tumor-infiltrating lymphocytes in primary liver carcinoma. Starting material for RNA and DNA co-extraction consisted of about 17-31 mg of unsorted bulk tissue. Making TCR beta cDNA involved around 500 ng total RNA and a constant-region primer. The TCR beta library was amplified through three nested multiplex PCR rounds in a modified ARM-PCR procedure. The first two PCR rounds used TRBV1-TRBV30 primers with a Cbeta primer, 9 to 11 cycles each. MiXCR was run by TCRdb on the multiplex PCR reads, yielding one entry per CDR3 protein. Of 150,000 to 200,000 distinct CDR3 sequences listed, approximately 80% are singletons. The material sequenced was tumor tissue from primary liver carcinoma. The receptors stem from a man aged 35 to 55 with primary liver carcinoma and hepatitis B virus infection.

Remarks on this clonotype: At one end the junction does not follow the germline gene, possibly because of a read error. The chain recombines TRBV6-5 with TRBJ2-2; possible D gene TRBD2, 6 bases. Germline V lookup: CDR1 MNHEY, CDR2 SVGAGI. The CDR3 runs 14 residues. The CDR3 DNA follows: TGTGCCAGCAGTTACTTGAGGAAACGGGAGAAGCTGTTGTTT. It yields the protein CASSYLRKREKLLF.

In this sample, this clonotype turned up once. Given a much more abundant clone one base away, this may be a read error. The chain links TRBV5-1 to TRBJ2-5; possibly TRBD2 for D (5 bases). Germline V gives CDR1 SGHRS, CDR2 YFSETQ. The CDR3 consists of 14 residues. Trimming pared 3 bases from V and 2 bases from J, leaving 11 bases between. The CDR3 is CASSSRGGQETQYF. The CDR3 DNA reads as TGCGCCAGCAGCTCACGGGGTGGGCAAGAGACCCAGTACTTC.

This clonotype came up many times. The gene calls are TRBV6-1 and TRBJ1-5; possibly TRBD1 for D (5 bases). CDR3 length: 13 residues. CDR1 is MNHNS and CDR2 is SASEGT in the germline V gene. V lost 6 bases, J lost 6 bases, and 12 bases lay in between. The CDR3 spells CASSWERGQPQHF. CDR3 nucleotides: TGTGCCAGCAGCTGGGAGAGGGGTCAGCCCCAGCATTTT.

This chain connects TRBV6-5 to TRBJ1-2, with D uncertain. There are 12 residues in the CDR3. Germline V lookup: CDR1 MNHEY, CDR2 SVGAGI. Trimming removed 10 bases at V and 12 bases at J, with 21 bases between. The CDR3 bases are TGTGCCACCTTAGACCTTGCCGCACTGCACACCTTC. Protein: CATLDLAALHTF.

Concerning this clonotype: The junction departs from germline at one end; a sequencing error may be responsible. The genes are TRBV11-3 and TRBJ2-3, with 8 bases lining up with TRBD1. The CDR3 sequence is 17 residues long. Germline V CDR1 and CDR2: SGHNT, YENEEA. For the CDR3, the DNA is TGTGCCAGCAGCCCCGGGACAGGATATGGGTCGACAGTTACGCAGTATTTT. It encodes CASSPGTGYGSTVTQYF. The entire variable domain, with the rest obtained from reference TRBV11-3 and TRBJ2-3, is as follows: EAGVVQSPRYKIIEKKQPVAFWCNPISGHNTLYWYLQNLGQGPELLIRYENEEAVDDSQLPKDRFSAERLKGVDSTLKIQPAELGDSAVYLCASSPGTGYGSTVTQYFGPGTRLTVL.

The chain recombines TRBV7-2 with TRBJ2-5; D possibly corresponds to TRBD2 (5 bases). Trimming left V 1 base short and J 1 base short, with 16 bases between. The CDR3 spans 17 residues. Germline V CDR1 and CDR2: SGHTA, FQGNSA. The CDR3, as DNA: TGTGCCAGCAGCTTAGACCCAGCGGTGACCCCCCAAGAGACCCAGTACTTC. This gives the protein CASSLDPAVTPQETQYF.

This clonotype was seen more than once but under ten times. This may stem from a read error, because a much larger clone lies one nucleotide away. The V and J genes are TRBV5-4 and TRBJ2-5; no firm D call. Germline V gene sequence: CDR1 SGHNT, CDR2 YYREEE (reference sequence). CDR3 size: 14 residues. In DNA, the CDR3 is TGTACCAGCAGTCATGCGGATGGTGACGAGACCCAGTACTTC. Its protein is CTSSHADGDETQYF.

As to this clonotype: The junction differs from germline at one of its ends, possibly a read error. This chain uses TRBV29-1 with TRBJ1-1; D unclear. The germline V gene has CDR1 SQVTM and CDR2 ANQGSEA. This CDR3 contains 15 residues. The CDR3 DNA sequence: TGCAGCGTTGGTGGAGGATGTGGTGTGAACACTGCAGCTTTCTTT. This translates into CSVGGGCGVNTAAFF.

Turning to this clonotype: A junction boundary mismatches the germline segment, possibly from a read error. V gene TRBV29-1 combines with J gene TRBJ1-5; D uncertain. Germline loops: CDR1 SQVTM, CDR2 ANQGSEA. The CDR3 is made up of 13 amino acids. CDR3 bases: TGCAACGTTGTCGGACGGAACAATCAGCCCCAGCATTTT. It encodes CNVVGRNNQPQHF. The full variable domain, completed using reference TRBV29-1 and TRBJ1-5, is SAVISQKPSRDICQRGTSLTIQCQVDSQVTMMFWYRQQPGQSLTLIATANQGSEATYESGFVIDKFPISRPNLTFSTLTVSNMSPEDSSIYLCNVVGRNNQPQHFGDGTRLSIL.